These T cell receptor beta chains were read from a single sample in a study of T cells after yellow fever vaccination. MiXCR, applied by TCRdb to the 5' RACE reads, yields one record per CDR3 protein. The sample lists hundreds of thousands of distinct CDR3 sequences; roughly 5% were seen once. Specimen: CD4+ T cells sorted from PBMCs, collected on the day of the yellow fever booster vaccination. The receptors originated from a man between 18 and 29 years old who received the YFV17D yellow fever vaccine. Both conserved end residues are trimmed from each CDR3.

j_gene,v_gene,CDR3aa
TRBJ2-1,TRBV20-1,SAGLAGVNEQF
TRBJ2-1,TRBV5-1,ASSSAPSSYNEQF
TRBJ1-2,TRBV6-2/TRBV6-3,ASSYFPRYGYT
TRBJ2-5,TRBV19,ASSIIVQETQY
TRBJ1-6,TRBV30,AWSVPGSTTSPLH
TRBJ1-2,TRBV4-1,ASSRGHGYT
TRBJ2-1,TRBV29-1,RGTASYNEQF
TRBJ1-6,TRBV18,ASSPGQGYNSPLH
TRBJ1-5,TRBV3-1,ASSPGHNQPQH
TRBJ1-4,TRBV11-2,ASSPISQQGTNEKLF
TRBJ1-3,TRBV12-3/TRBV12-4,ASSYRTGRGNTIY
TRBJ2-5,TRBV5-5,ASTFLDRETQY
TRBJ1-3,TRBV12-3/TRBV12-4,ASSTGTGGPGNTIY
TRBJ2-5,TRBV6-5,ASSNRGRGYGETQY
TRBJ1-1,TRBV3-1,ASSPSGNTEAF
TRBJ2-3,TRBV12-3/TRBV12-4,ASRGGGSATDTQY
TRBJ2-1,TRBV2,ASSRRASGGGNEQF
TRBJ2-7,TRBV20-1,SATPAGASSSYEQY
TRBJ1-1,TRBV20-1,SARVTGSGRNTEAF
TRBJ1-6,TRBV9,ASSVDAGEQLH
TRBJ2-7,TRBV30,AWDRDRGYEQY
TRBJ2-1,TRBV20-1,SAREGSAEQF
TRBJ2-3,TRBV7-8,ASSSVMTGGNADTQY
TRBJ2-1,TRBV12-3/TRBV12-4,ASSFAQVNEQF
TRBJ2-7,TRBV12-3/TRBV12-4,ASTRTSGAYEQY
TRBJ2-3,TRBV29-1,STSTDTQY
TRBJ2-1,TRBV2,ASTTASDNEQF
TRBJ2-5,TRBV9,ASSVDGRQETQY
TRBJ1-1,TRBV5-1,ASSLEGRTEAF
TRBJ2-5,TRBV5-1,ASSFPVDGETQY
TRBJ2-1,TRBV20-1,SASGGQGYNEQF
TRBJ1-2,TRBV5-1,ASSLFLMAGNGYT
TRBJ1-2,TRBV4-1,ASSPTGLDYGYT
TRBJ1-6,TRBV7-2,ASSLAGTGTNSPLH
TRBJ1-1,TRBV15,ATSRRRDTEAF
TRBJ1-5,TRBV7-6,ASRPQPQH
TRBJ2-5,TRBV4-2,ASSAHPGTSAEETQY
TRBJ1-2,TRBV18,ASSPLTGGVGYGYT
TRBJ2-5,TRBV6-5,ASSYDGAQY
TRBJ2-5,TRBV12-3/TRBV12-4,ASSHPAGVLGETQY
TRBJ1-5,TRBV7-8,ASSLAVYSNQPQH
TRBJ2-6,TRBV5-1,ASSPGQLDTSGANVLT
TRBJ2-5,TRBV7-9,ASSWGPETQY
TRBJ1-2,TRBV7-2,ASSLGQIWDSPRGYT
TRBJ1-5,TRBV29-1,SVGGVNNQPQH
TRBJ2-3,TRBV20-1,SAPKAGGSDTQY
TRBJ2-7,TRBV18,ASSPGLQTYEQY
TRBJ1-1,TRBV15,ATSRVRDTEAF